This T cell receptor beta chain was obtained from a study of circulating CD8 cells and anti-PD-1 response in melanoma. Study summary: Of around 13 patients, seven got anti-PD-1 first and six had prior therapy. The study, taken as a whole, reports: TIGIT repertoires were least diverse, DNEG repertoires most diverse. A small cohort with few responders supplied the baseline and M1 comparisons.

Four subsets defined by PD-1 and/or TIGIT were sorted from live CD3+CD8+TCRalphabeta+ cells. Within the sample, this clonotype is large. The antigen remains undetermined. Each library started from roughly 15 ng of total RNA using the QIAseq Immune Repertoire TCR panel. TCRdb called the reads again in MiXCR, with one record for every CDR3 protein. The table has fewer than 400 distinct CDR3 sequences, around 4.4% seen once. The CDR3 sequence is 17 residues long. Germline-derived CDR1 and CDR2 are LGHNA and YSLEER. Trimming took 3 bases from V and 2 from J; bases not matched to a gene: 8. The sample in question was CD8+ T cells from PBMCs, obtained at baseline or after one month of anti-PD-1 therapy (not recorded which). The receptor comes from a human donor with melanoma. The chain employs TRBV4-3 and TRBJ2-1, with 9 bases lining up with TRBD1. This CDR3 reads CASSHLDRGSPYNEQFF. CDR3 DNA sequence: TGCGCCAGCAGCCACCTTGACAGGGGGAGCCCCTACAATGAGCAGTTCTTC.